These T cell receptor beta chains were read from a single sample in a study of T-cell memory formation after mild COVID-19. In TCRdb, the 5' RACE reads were re-called with MiXCR into one record per CDR3 protein. The sample has 350,000 to 500,000 distinct CDR3 sequences; roughly 18% are singletons. Material for sequencing was PBMCs or a T cell subset sorted from them (not recorded which). Every receptor here comes from a man aged 18 to 29 who had mild COVID-19 (a few samples of this study predate the infection). Cell type and time point are not known. Each CDR3 is given with its conserved first and last residue. The D gene is left open where the match is weak. Rows may omit the clone size; those that give it use once, few, many or a size class.

v_gene,j_gene,abundance,d_gene,CDR3nt,CDR3aa
TRBV12-3/TRBV12-4,TRBJ1-2,NA,TRBD1,TGTGCCAGCAGGGACCAGGGGGCGGGTGGCTACACCTTC,CASRDQGAGGYTF
TRBV4-1,TRBJ2-1,few,NA,TGCGCCAGCAGCCATCGGGCACTGGAAAACAATGAGCAGTTCTTC,CASSHRALENNEQFF
TRBV5-5,TRBJ2-5,NA,NA,TGTGCCAGCAGCCCACGGAGATACTCCCCGGTCACAATTAGTGAGACCCAGTACTTC,CASSPRRYSPVTISETQYF
TRBV3-1,TRBJ1-4,NA,NA,TGTGCCAGCAGCCAAGATATAGTTCAGGGGCGCACAGGGAAACTGTTTTTT,CASSQDIVQGRTGKLFF
TRBV7-9,TRBJ1-1,NA,NA,TGTGCCAGCAGCCCACCGGGGGGAAGGCGGACTGAAGCTTTCTTT,CASSPPGGRRTEAFF
TRBV29-1,TRBJ1-1,few,NA,TGCAGCGTTGTTTTAAAAGCTATGAACACTGAAGCTTTCTTT,CSVVLKAMNTEAFF
TRBV12-3/TRBV12-4,TRBJ2-5,NA,NA,TGTGCCAGCAGTACCAGGGGTGAGACCCAGTACTTC,CASSTRGETQYF
TRBV28,TRBJ2-1,NA,TRBD1,TGTGCCAGCAGTTTAGGACAGGAACTCGTCAACAATGAGCAGTTCTTC,CASSLGQELVNNEQFF
TRBV7-9,TRBJ2-7,few,NA,TGTGCCAGCAGACGGGACGGTTCTCCCTACGAGCAGTACTTC,CASRRDGSPYEQYF
TRBV29-1,TRBJ2-4,NA,TRBD1,TGCAGCGGACAGGGTGCTACGAACATTCAGTACTTC,CSGQGATNIQYF
TRBV12-3/TRBV12-4,TRBJ2-2,NA,NA,TGTGCCAGCAGTCCCACTACGGACTATACCGGGGAGCTGTTTTTT,CASSPTTDYTGELFF
TRBV2,TRBJ1-3,NA,TRBD1,TGTGCCAGCAGGGGGGACAGCGGCGTGGGCTCTGGAAACACCATATATTTT,CASRGDSGVGSGNTIYF
TRBV3-1,TRBJ1-5,many,NA,TGTGCCAGCAGCCCAACGTATAGCAATCAGCCCCAGCATTTT,CASSPTYSNQPQHF
TRBV4-2,TRBJ2-5,few,NA,TGTGCCAGCAGCCGTGAGCCACTAGCCCAAGAGACCCAGTACTTC,CASSREPLAQETQYF
TRBV6-6,TRBJ2-5,NA,TRBD2,TGTGCCAGCAGTTACAGCGGGGGGGCAGAGACCCAGTACTTC,CASSYSGGAETQYF
TRBV4-1,TRBJ1-4,few,TRBD1,TGCGCCAGCAGCCAAGTAGGGACAGGGAGTGAAAAACTGTTTTTT,CASSQVGTGSEKLFF
TRBV20-1,TRBJ2-5,few,TRBD2,TGCAGTGCTGGAACAAGCGGGGGAGGAGAGACCCAGTACTTC,CSAGTSGGGETQYF
TRBV7-9,TRBJ1-4,NA,NA,TGTGCCAGCAGCAAAGAACCGGGTCCGGGAGAAAAACTGTTTTTT,CASSKEPGPGEKLFF
TRBV20-1,TRBJ2-7,NA,TRBD2,TGCAGTGCTTATTGGACTAGCTCCTACGAGCAGTACTTC,CSAYWTSSYEQYF
TRBV5-6,TRBJ2-3,NA,NA,TGTGCCAGCACCTCTTGGGGGACAGATACGCAGTATTTT,CASTSWGTDTQYF